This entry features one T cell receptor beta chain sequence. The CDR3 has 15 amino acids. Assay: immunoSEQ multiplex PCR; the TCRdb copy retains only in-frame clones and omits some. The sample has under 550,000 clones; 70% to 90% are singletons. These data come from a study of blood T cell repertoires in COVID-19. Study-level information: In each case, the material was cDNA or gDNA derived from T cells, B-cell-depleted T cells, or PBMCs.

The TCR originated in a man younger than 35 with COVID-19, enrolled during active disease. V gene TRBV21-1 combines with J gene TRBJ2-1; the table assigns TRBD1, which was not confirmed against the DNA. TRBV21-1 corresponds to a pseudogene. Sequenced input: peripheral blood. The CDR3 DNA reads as TGTGCCAGCAGCAGCGACATACCCCCCTACAATGAGCAGTTCTTC. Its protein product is CASSSDIPPYNEQFF.